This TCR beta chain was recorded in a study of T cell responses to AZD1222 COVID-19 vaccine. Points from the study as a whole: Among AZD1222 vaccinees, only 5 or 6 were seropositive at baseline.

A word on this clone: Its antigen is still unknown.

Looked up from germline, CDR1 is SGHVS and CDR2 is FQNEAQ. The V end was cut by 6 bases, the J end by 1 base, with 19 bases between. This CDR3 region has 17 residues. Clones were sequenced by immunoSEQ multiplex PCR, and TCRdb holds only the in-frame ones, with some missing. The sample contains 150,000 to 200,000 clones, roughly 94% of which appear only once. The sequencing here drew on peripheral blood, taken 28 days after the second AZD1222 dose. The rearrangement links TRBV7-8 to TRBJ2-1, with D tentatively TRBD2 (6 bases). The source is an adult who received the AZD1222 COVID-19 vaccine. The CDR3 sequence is CASRPGLSGWSYNEQFF. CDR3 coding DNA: TGTGCCAGCAGACCGGGACTGAGCGGGTGGTCCTACAATGAGCAGTTCTTC.